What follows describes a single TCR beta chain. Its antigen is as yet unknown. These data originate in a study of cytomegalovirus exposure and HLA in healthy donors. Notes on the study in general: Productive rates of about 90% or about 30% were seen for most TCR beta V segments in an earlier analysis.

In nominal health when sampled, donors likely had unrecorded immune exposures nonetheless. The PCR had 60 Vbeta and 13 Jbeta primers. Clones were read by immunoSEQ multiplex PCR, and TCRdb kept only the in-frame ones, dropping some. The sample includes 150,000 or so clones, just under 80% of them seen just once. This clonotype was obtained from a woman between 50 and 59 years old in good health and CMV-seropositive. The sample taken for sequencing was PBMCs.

In DNA form, the CDR3 reads TGTGCCAGCTTCGGGACTAGCGGCAGTAGGACGCAGTATTTT. It translates to CASFGTSGSRTQYF. The chain joins TRBV25-1 to TRBJ2-3, with 11 bases identical to TRBD2. Germline CDR1 reads MGHDK; CDR2 reads SYGVNS. V lost 8 bases, J lost 9 bases, and 10 bases stayed unmatched. This CDR3 is built from 14 residues.